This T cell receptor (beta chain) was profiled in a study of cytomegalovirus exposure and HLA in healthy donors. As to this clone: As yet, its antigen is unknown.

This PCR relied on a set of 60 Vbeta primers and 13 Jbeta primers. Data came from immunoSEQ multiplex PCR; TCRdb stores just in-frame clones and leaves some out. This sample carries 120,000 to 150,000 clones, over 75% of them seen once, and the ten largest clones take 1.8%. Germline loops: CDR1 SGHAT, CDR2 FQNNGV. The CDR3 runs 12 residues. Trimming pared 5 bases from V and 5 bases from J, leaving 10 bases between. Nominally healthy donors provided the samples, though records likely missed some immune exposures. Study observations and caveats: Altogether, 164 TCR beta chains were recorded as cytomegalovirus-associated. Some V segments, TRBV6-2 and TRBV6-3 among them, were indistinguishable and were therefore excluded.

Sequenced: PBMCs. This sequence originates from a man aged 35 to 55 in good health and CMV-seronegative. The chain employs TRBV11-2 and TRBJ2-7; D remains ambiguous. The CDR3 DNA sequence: TGTGCCAGCAGCCCTCTTTCGGACGAGCAGTACTTC. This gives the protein CASSPLSDEQYF.